This T cell receptor beta chain stems from a study of blood T cell repertoires in COVID-19. About the study: Nucleic acid was either cDNA or gDNA, and it came from T cells, B-cell-depleted T cells, or PBMCs.

TCRdb's table, derived via immunoSEQ multiplex PCR, lists solely in-frame clones and lacks some. The table includes tens of thousands of clones, more than 80% detected once. This clone showed up just once. This TCR was recovered from a human donor with active COVID-19. The donor label of this sample is uncertain. Sequenced input: peripheral blood.

Written as DNA, the CDR3 is TGTGCCAGCAGTTTAGTCCAGGGTTCTTCCGGGGAGCTGTTTTTT. The encoded protein is CASSLVQGSSGELFF. The chain combines TRBV27 with TRBJ2-2, with TRBD1 as a possible D gene (5 bases). V gave up 2 bases and J gave up 6 bases, with 13 bases separating them. Germline values: CDR1 MNHEY, CDR2 SMNVEV (reference sequence). This CDR3 has 15 amino acids.